This T cell receptor beta chain was sequenced for a study of blood T cell repertoires in COVID-19. Study overall: The samples span acute and convalescent COVID-19 from the United States, Italy and Spain. Sources were T cells, B-cell-depleted T cells, or PBMCs; the material itself was cDNA or gDNA.

Original analysis: The assay estimated nucleated cells by amplifying reference gene primers. Assay used: immunoSEQ multiplex PCR; TCRdb lists only in-frame clones, some missing. That table is the source of V, J and clone size, and D and trimming were worked out from the DNA. This sample carries roughly 46,000 clones, approximately 80% of them seen once, and the ten largest clones take approximately 8.2%. Trimming shortened V by 3 bases and J by 4 bases, and 12 bases separated the two germline ends. CDR1 and CDR2 (germline): LNHDA, SQIVND (reference sequence). The CDR3 covers 15 residues. The chain uses TRBV19 and TRBJ2-2; TRBD1 might be the D (5 bases). Sample: peripheral blood. The clonotype originates from a man between 60 and 75 years old with acute or convalescent COVID-19. The CDR3 loop reads CASSITGPTTGELFF. In DNA form, the CDR3 reads TGTGCCAGTAGTATCACAGGACCTACCACCGGGGAGCTGTTTTTT.